The source of this TCR beta chain is a study of OX40 agonist ivuxolimab in advanced cancers. Study as a whole: The study enrolled dose-escalation patients with hepatocellular carcinoma, melanoma, renal cell or head and neck cancer. Partial responses were achieved by three patients: one hepatocellular carcinoma, two cutaneous melanoma.

General study points: Low normalized clonal expansion also occurred in some nonresponding patients. Averaged across samples, CD8+ T cells carried more expanded clones than CD4+ did.

Germline CDR1 and CDR2: SNHLY and FYNNEI. CDR3 length equals 15 residues. The ends lost 11 bases at V and 7 bases at J; junction bases unmatched: 15. Repertoires were generated with immunoSEQ multiplex PCR, while TCRdb's copy carries only in-frame clones and drops some. In the table there are about 67,000 clones, approximately 89% of which are singletons. As concerns this clone: Antigen unknown.

The source of this sequence is an adult with an advanced solid tumor such as melanoma, head and neck, liver or kidney cancer. The J gene is TRBJ2-1, the V gene TRBV2, with 9 bases identical to TRBD2. The specimen was CD4+ or CD8+ T cells sorted from blood, collected in a trial of the OX40 agonist ivuxolimab. CDR3 DNA sequence: TGTGCCGGAGAGCGAGGTAGCGGGAGTGGGAATGAGCAGTTCTTC. Encoded protein: CAGERGSGSGNEQFF.